A selection of T cell receptor beta chains follows, all from one sample in a study of T-cell reconstitution after alpha-beta-depleted transplantation in children. Each CDR3 protein is one row after TCRdb ran MiXCR on the PCR reads. The data show approximately 430,000 distinct CDR3 sequences, 15% to 20% seen once. The source was PBMCs, mostly from graft donor cells, collected 360 days after TCRalphabeta/CD19-depleted stem cell transplant. The source is a boy under three years old who had a stem cell transplant for Wiskott-Aldrich syndrome, so the T cells may come from the graft donor. Each CDR3 is given with its conserved first and last residue. The D gene is left open where the match is weak. Clone size is not always given. Where it is, it says once, few, many or a class for expanded clones.

v_call: TRBV20-1
j_call: TRBJ2-2
d_call: TRBD1
clone_size: .
cdr3_nt: TGCAGTGCTAGAGATCGAGGGACAGGGGGCTCCGGGGAGCTGTTTTTT
cdr3_aa: CSARDRGTGGSGELFF

v_call: TRBV7-2
j_call: TRBJ1-5
d_call: TRBD1
clone_size: .
cdr3_nt: TGTGCCAGCAGCTCCAGACAGGGGAAGCAGCCCCAGCATTTT
cdr3_aa: CASSSRQGKQPQHF

v_call: TRBV5-6
j_call: TRBJ1-4
d_call: .
clone_size: few
cdr3_nt: TGTGCCAGCAGCTTGAGAGATGGGGCAACTAATGAAAAACTGTTTTTT
cdr3_aa: CASSLRDGATNEKLFF

v_call: TRBV5-1
j_call: TRBJ2-1
d_call: TRBD2
clone_size: .
cdr3_nt: TGCGCCAGCAGCCCGGGGGGTCCGAATGAGCAGTTCTTC
cdr3_aa: CASSPGGPNEQFF

v_call: TRBV2
j_call: TRBJ2-7
d_call: .
clone_size: .
cdr3_nt: TGTGCCAGCAGTGGTAACAGCCACGAGCAGTACTTC
cdr3_aa: CASSGNSHEQYF

v_call: TRBV12-3/TRBV12-4
j_call: TRBJ2-7
d_call: .
clone_size: few
cdr3_nt: TGTGCCAGCAGCTTAAGTTTGGGGAGACCTAGCGAGCAGTACTTC
cdr3_aa: CASSLSLGRPSEQYF

v_call: TRBV9
j_call: TRBJ2-3
d_call: TRBD2
clone_size: .
cdr3_nt: TGTGCCAGCAGCCGAGGGACTAGCGGGAGGGCCGGAACAGATACGCAGTATTTT
cdr3_aa: CASSRGTSGRAGTDTQYF

v_call: TRBV27
j_call: TRBJ2-3
d_call: TRBD2
clone_size: .
cdr3_nt: TGTGCCAGCAGTTCAAATAGCGGGGTCAGCACAGATACGCAGTATTTT
cdr3_aa: CASSSNSGVSTDTQYF

v_call: TRBV12-3/TRBV12-4
j_call: TRBJ1-1
d_call: .
clone_size: few
cdr3_nt: TGTGCCAGCAGCCCTGACAGCACTGAAGCTTTCTTT
cdr3_aa: CASSPDSTEAFF

v_call: TRBV6-5
j_call: TRBJ2-3
d_call: .
clone_size: few
cdr3_nt: TGTGCCAGCAGTTACTCTGGGGGAAAGGGAGCAGATACGCAGTATTTT
cdr3_aa: CASSYSGGKGADTQYF

v_call: TRBV6-2/TRBV6-3
j_call: TRBJ2-7
d_call: .
clone_size: few
cdr3_nt: TGTGCCAGCAGTTACAGCGGACCCCCCTACGAGCAGTACTTC
cdr3_aa: CASSYSGPPYEQYF

v_call: TRBV4-1
j_call: TRBJ2-3
d_call: .
clone_size: .
cdr3_nt: TGCGCCAGCAGCCAAGAACTGCGGTTAACGCAGTATTTT
cdr3_aa: CASSQELRLTQYF

v_call: TRBV20-1
j_call: TRBJ2-1
d_call: TRBD2
clone_size: few
cdr3_nt: TGCAGTGCTAGCCGGTGGCGGGGGGCGTACAATGAGCAGTTCTTC
cdr3_aa: CSASRWRGAYNEQFF

v_call: TRBV6-5
j_call: TRBJ2-7
d_call: TRBD2
clone_size: many
cdr3_nt: TGTGCCAGCAATCTTGGGACTAGCGGGGGGTACGAGCAGTACTTC
cdr3_aa: CASNLGTSGGYEQYF

v_call: TRBV12-3/TRBV12-4
j_call: TRBJ2-7
d_call: .
clone_size: .
cdr3_nt: TGTGCCAGCAGTCCTAGGGCCAGGGCGTTCGAGCAGTACTTC
cdr3_aa: CASSPRARAFEQYF

v_call: TRBV12-3/TRBV12-4
j_call: TRBJ1-2
d_call: .
clone_size: .
cdr3_nt: TGTGCCAGCAGCCCGCGGGGGGTTTTGAATGGCTACACCTTC
cdr3_aa: CASSPRGVLNGYTF

v_call: TRBV5-1
j_call: TRBJ2-7
d_call: TRBD2
clone_size: .
cdr3_nt: TGCGCCAGCAGCACCCAAATAGCGGGCCGTTCCTACGAGCAGTACTTC
cdr3_aa: CASSTQIAGRSYEQYF